The next 12 T cell receptor beta chains were all read from a single sample in a study of sequential checkpoint blockade in melanoma. The treatment is: randomized to nivolumab then ipilimumab (arm A) or the reverse (arm B). Clones were read by immunoSEQ multiplex PCR, and TCRdb kept only the in-frame ones, dropping some. Of some 16,000 clones in the sample, just under 95% were seen once. This specimen was CD8+ T cells sorted from blood (inferred from file names), taken from a patient given nivolumab and ipilimumab in sequence. These receptors came from a human donor with melanoma.

On this clone itself: The same CDR3 is also encoded by other DNA sequences in this sample. The V gene is TRBV4-1, the J gene TRBJ2-1; a possible D gene is TRBD2 (6 bases). Per the germline V gene, CDR1 is MGHRA and CDR2 is YSYEKL. This CDR3 has 16 amino acids. Trimming took off 0 bases at V and 0 bases at J, with 9 bases between the two ends. The CDR3 DNA reads as TGCGCCAGCAGCCAAGAGGCGGGGAGCTCCTACAATGAGCAGTTCTTC. Amino acid sequence: CASSQEAGSSYNEQFF.

The rearrangement uses TRBV30 and TRBJ1-2, with D possibly TRBD1 on 5 matching bases. The V gene lost 8 bases and the J gene lost 8 bases, with 15 bases spanning the gap. Germline-derived CDR1 and CDR2 are GTSNPN and SVGIG (reference sequence). The CDR3 runs 11 residues. The CDR3 nucleotides are TGTGCCGGCCCCAGGGTGGGAGGCTACACCTTC. This gives the protein CAGPRVGGYTF.

The chain employs TRBV5-1 and TRBJ1-1; the D gene is possibly TRBD1 (5 bases). CDR3 length: 13 amino acids. V lost 0 bases and J lost 11, with 14 bases in between. Germline loops: CDR1 SGHRS, CDR2 YFSETQ. CDR3 in DNA: TGCGCCAGCAGCTTGGCATACGGGGGAGTCGCTTTCTTT. Translation gives CASSLAYGGVAFF. Full variable domain (missing parts from reference TRBV5-1 and TRBJ1-1): KAGVTQTPRYLIKTRGQQVTLSCSPISGHRSVSWYQQTPGQGLQFLFEYFSETQRNKGNFPGRFSGRQFSNSRSEMNVSTLELGDSALYLCASSLAYGGVAFFGQGTRLTVV.

V usage is TRBV10-3 and J usage is TRBJ2-7, with D possibly being TRBD1 (6 bases). Germline CDR1 reads ENHRY; CDR2 reads SYGVKD. The CDR3 loop spans 14 amino acids. With 3 bases removed from V and 7 bases from J, the gap between germline ends came to 16 bases. CDR3 bases: TGTGCCATCAGTGAAGTACAGGGATTGGGAGAGCAGTACGTC. Translated: CAISEVQGLGEQYV.

This clone appeared a single time. The V call is TRBV15, the J call TRBJ1-3; D is unresolved. The CDR3 is 16 amino acids. Germline V gene lookup returns CDR1 LNHNV and CDR2 YYDKDF (reference sequence). V lost 1 base and J 1 base, leaving 11 bases between the germline ends. The CDR3 region is CATSRGHLTSGNTIYF. DNA for the CDR3: TGTGCCACCAGCAGAGGCCACCTAACTTCTGGAAACACCATATATTTT.

This chain links TRBV19 with TRBJ2-7; 9 nucleotides agree with TRBD2. Looked up from germline, CDR1 is LNHDA and CDR2 is SQIVND (reference sequence). J was trimmed by 0 bases and V by 10 bases; bases with no gene match: 7. This CDR3 is built from 14 residues. CDR3: CATRLAAVSYEQYF. In nucleotides, the CDR3 is TGTGCCACCAGACTAGCGGCCGTCTCCTACGAGCAGTACTTC. Based on the CDR3 plus reference TRBV19 and TRBJ2-7, the full variable domain is DGGITQSPKYLFRKEGQNVTLSCEQNLNHDAMYWYRQDPGQGLRLIYYSQIVNDFQKGDIAEGYSVSREKKESFPLTVTSAQKNPTAFYLCATRLAAVSYEQYFGPGTRLTVT.

The J gene is TRBJ1-1, the V gene TRBV27; the D is unclear. CDR1 is MNHEY and CDR2 is SMNVEV in the germline V gene (reference sequence). The CDR3 length is 14 residues. Trimming removed 3 bases from V and 0 bases from J, with 8 bases in between. The CDR3 sequence: CASSFGGMNTEAFF. The DNA of the CDR3 is TGTGCCAGCAGTTTCGGAGGGATGAACACTGAAGCTTTCTTT.

This clone turned up a few times. This rearrangement joins TRBV2 to TRBJ1-3; a weak D match, TRBD1 (6 bases). The CDR3 sequence is 16 residues long. V lost 3 bases to trimming and J lost 0 bases, with 12 bases between them. The germline V gene encodes CDR1 SNHLY and CDR2 FYNNEI. The CDR3 reads CASSDRGYSSGNTIYF. The CDR3 DNA sequence: TGTGCCAGCAGTGACAGGGGTTATTCCTCTGGAAACACCATATATTTT.

The V call is TRBV7-9, the J call TRBJ1-4; D possibly corresponds to TRBD1 (6 bases). The germline V gene has CDR1 SEHNR and CDR2 FQNEAQ (reference sequence). V was shortened by 8 bases and J by 4 bases, with 17 bases between the two germline ends. The CDR3 has 15 residues. CDR3 in DNA: TGTGCCAGCGGCGAGCAGACAGGACTTAATGAAAAACTGTTTTTT. This codes for CASGEQTGLNEKLFF.

The chain uses TRBV19 and TRBJ2-7; D gene unclear. The CDR3 consists of 13 residues. V was clipped by 1 base and J by 6 bases, with 10 bases between them. Germline CDR1 reads LNHDA; CDR2 reads SQIVND (reference sequence). This chain's CDR3 is CASSIAAGSEQYF. For the CDR3, the DNA is TGTGCCAGTAGTATAGCAGCAGGCAGCGAGCAGTACTTC.

The chain uses TRBV5-4 and TRBJ1-1; tentative D call: TRBD1 (6 bases). The germline V gene encodes CDR1 SGHNT and CDR2 YYREEE (reference sequence). The V end lost 2 bases, the J end lost 0 bases, and 8 bases lay between the germline ends. The CDR3 loop spans 14 amino acids. The CDR3 region is CASSFTGMNTEAFF. The CDR3 DNA sequence: TGTGCCAGCAGCTTTACAGGGATGAACACTGAAGCTTTCTTT.

Here the CDR3 reads CASSLREGPIYEQYF. The DNA of the CDR3 is TGCGCCAGCAGCCTGCGGGAGGGCCCGATCTACGAGCAGTACTTC. The chain has TRBV4-1 and TRBJ2-7; 9 positions match TRBD2. V lost 4 bases and J lost 3; bases outside the gene matches: 7. CDR3 length equals 15 residues. Germline CDR1 MGHRA, CDR2 YSYEKL.